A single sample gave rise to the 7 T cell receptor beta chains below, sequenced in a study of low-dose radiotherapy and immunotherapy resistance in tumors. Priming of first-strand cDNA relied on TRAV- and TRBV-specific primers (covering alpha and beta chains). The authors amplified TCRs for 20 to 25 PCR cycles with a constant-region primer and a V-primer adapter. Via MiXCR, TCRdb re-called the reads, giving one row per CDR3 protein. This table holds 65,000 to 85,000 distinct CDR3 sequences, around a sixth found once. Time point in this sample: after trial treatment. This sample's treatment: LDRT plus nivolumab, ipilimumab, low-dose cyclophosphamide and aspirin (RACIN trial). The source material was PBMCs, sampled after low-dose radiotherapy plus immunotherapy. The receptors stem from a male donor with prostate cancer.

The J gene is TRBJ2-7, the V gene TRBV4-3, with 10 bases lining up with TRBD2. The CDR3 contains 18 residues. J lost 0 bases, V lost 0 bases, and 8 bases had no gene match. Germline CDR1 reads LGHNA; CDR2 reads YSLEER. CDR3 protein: CASSQEGLAGAYSYEQYF. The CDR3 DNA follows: TGCGCCAGCAGCCAAGAGGGGCTAGCGGGAGCCTACTCCTACGAGCAGTACTTC.

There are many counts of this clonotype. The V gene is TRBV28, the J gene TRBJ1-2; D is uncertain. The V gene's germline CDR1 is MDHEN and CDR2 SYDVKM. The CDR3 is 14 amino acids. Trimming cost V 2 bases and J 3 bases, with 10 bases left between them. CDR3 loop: CASSLPGFDYGYTF. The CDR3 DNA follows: TGTGCCAGCAGTTTACCCGGATTTGACTATGGCTACACCTTC.

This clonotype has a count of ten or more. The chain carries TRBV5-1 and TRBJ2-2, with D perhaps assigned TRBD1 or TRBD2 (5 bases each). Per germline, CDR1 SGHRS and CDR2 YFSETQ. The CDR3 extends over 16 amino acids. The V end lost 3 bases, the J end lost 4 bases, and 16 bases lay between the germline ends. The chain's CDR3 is CASSSAGRVGTGELFF. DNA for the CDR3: TGCGCCAGCAGCTCGGCGGGCAGGGTGGGCACCGGGGAGCTGTTTTTT.

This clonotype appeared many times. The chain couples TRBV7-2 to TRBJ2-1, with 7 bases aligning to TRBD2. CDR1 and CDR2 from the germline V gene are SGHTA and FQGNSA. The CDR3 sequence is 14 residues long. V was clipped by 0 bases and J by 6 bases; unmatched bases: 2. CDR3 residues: CASSLARGGNEQFF. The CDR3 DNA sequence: TGTGCCAGCAGCTTAGCTCGCGGGGGCAATGAGCAGTTCTTC.

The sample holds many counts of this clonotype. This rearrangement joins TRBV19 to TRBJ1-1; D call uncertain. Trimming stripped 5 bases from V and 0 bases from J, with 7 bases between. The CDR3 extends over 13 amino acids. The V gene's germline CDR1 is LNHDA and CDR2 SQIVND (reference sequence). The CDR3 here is CASSDRLNTEAFF. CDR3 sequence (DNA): TGTGCCAGTAGTGATAGGTTGAACACTGAAGCTTTCTTT.

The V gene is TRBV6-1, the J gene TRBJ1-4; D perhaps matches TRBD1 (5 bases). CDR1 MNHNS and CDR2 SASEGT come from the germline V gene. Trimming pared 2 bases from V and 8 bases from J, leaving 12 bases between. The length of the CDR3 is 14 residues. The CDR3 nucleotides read TGTGCCAGCAGTGAACAGGGTATTGGCGAAAAACTGTTTTTT. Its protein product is CASSEQGIGEKLFF.

The CDR3 here is CASSTPLGGSDSPLHF. As DNA, the CDR3 is TGTGCCAGCAGCACCCCGCTGGGCGGTTCGGATTCACCCCTCCACTTT. This chain connects TRBV4-2 to TRBJ1-6; D gene uncertain. Trimming left V 5 bases short and J 8 bases short, with 19 bases between. Germline V gives CDR1 LGHNA, CDR2 YNFKEQ. The CDR3 runs 16 residues.